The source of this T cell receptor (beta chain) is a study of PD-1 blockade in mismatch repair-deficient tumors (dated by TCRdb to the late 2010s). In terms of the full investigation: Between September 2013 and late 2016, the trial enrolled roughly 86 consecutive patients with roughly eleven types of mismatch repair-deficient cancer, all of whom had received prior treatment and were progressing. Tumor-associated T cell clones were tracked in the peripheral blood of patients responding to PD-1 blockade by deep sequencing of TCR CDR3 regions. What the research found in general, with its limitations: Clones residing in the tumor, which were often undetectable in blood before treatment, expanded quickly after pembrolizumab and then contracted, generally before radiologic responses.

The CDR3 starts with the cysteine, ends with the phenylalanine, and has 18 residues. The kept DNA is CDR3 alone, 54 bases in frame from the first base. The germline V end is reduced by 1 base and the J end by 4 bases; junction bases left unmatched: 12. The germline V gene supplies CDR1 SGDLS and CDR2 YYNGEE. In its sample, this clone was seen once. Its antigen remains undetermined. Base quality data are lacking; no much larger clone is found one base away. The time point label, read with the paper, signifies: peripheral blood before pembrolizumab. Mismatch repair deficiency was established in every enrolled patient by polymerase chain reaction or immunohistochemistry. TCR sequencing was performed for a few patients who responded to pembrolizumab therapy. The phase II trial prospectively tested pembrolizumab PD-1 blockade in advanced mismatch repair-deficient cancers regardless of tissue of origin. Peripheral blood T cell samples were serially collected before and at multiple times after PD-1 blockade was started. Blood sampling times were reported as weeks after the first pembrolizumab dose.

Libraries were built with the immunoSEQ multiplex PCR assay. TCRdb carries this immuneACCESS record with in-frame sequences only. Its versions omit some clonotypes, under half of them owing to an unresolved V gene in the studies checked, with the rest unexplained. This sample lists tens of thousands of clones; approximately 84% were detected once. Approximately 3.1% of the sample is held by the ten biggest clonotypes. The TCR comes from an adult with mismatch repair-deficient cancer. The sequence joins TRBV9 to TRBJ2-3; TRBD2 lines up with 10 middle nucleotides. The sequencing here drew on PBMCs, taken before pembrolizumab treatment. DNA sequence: TGTGCCAGCAGCGTACCGCTAGCGGGAGAGGTTGTAGCAGATACGCAGTATTTT. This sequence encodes CASSVPLAGEVVADTQYF.